One sample yielded the 25 T cell receptor beta chains listed below, sequenced in a study of Ad26.COV2.S vaccination and SARS-CoV-2 variants. TCRdb keeps only in-frame clones here, not all; method: immunoSEQ multiplex PCR. The table has over 200,000 clones, 70% to 90% seen once. The sample's treatment: 15 to 20 received Ad26.COV2.S at low or high dose, single or two shots; about 5 received placebo; per-sample allocation not given. Day 63 after the first vaccine or placebo injection was the time point for sampling. The input for sequencing was peripheral blood, taken in a trial of Ad26.COV2.S vaccine versus placebo. The receptor set was obtained from a person between 18 and 65 years old who received the Ad26.COV2.S COVID-19 vaccine or a placebo.

This clone was observed a handful of times. The CDR3 loop is CASSNRTSGRAGSYEQYF. CDR3 nucleotides: TGTGCCAGCAGCAATCGGACTAGCGGGAGGGCCGGCTCCTACGAGCAGTACTTC. V is TRBV5-6 and J is TRBJ2-7, with 15 bases fitting TRBD2. The germline CDR1 and CDR2 sequences are SGHDT and YYEEEE. With V trimmed by 4 bases and J by 0 bases, 8 bases remained unmatched. The CDR3 runs to 18 residues.

The chain links TRBV3-1 (or the pseudogene TRBV3-2) to TRBJ2-7; a weak D match, TRBD2 (5 bases). Germline values: CDR1 LGHDT, CDR2 YNNKEL (reference sequence). Trimming removed 4 bases at V and 1 base at J, with 14 bases between. This CDR3 region has 15 residues. In DNA form, the CDR3 reads TGTGCCAGCAGCCCCACGAGGGCAGGTTCCTACGAGCAGTACTTC. It yields the protein CASSPTRAGSYEQYF.

This clone appeared a few times. The gene calls are TRBV27 and TRBJ2-7, with D unclear. V lost 5 bases and J lost 0, with 5 bases in between. The CDR3 length is 12 residues. Germline V gene sequence: CDR1 MNHEY, CDR2 SMNVEV (reference sequence). CDR3 sequence (DNA): TGTGCCAGCAGTGGTGGCTCCTACGAGCAGTACTTC. Residues: CASSGGSYEQYF.

The V and J genes are TRBV5-5 and TRBJ2-7; D gene unclear. This CDR3 contains 14 residues. Trimming cost V 0 bases and J 5 bases, with 12 bases left between them. Germline CDR1 SGHKS, CDR2 YYEKEE (reference sequence). The CDR3 here is CASSLASAGHEQYF. DNA of the CDR3: TGTGCCAGCAGCTTGGCGTCTGCCGGGCACGAGCAGTACTTC.

The rearrangement uses TRBV4-1 and TRBJ1-5; 7 positions agree with TRBD1. V lost 1 base, J lost 0 bases, and 9 bases stayed unmatched. Per the germline V gene, CDR1 is MGHRA and CDR2 is YSYEKL. The CDR3 covers 18 residues. The CDR3 sequence is CASSQVRQGEYSNQPQHF. In DNA, the CDR3 is TGCGCCAGCAGCCAAGTGAGGCAGGGGGAATATAGCAATCAGCCCCAGCATTTT.

The gene calls are TRBV7-2 and TRBJ2-1; 8 bases match TRBD1. The CDR3 totals 14 residues. CDR1 is SGHTA and CDR2 is FQGNSA in the germline V gene. The J segment lost 8 bases and the V segment lost 5 bases, leaving 8 bases of the junction unmatched. DNA of the CDR3: TGTGCCAGCAGCCCTGGACAGGGAAGGGATGAGCAGTTCTTC. It is translated as CASSPGQGRDEQFF.

This clone was found once. This chain links TRBV13 with TRBJ2-7; 7 positions match TRBD1. Per the germline V gene, CDR1 is PRHDT and CDR2 is FYEKMQ (reference sequence). The trim removed 3 bases at V and 3 bases at J, leaving 8 bases unmatched. The CDR3 spans 15 residues. The CDR3 spells CASSFTGTANYEQYF. The CDR3 bases are TGTGCCAGCAGCTTTACCGGGACAGCTAACTACGAGCAGTACTTC. The variable domain in full, with the rest retrieved from reference TRBV13 and TRBJ2-7, is AAGVIQSPRHLIKEKRETATLKCYPIPRHDTVYWYQQGPGQDPQFLISFYEKMQSDKGSIPDRFSAQQFSDYHSELNMSSLELGDSALYFCASSFTGTANYEQYFGPGTRLTVT.

To note about this clone: Relative to the germline gene, one junction end is altered; a read error may explain this. The chain is built from TRBV28 and TRBJ1-1; the D is unclear. Germline V gives CDR1 MDHEN, CDR2 SYDVKM. The CDR3 covers 12 residues. The CDR3 bases are TGTGCCAGCAGGCCCCTGAATACTGAAGCTTTCTTT. Its translation: CASRPLNTEAFF.

The chain has TRBV28 and TRBJ1-4; no clear D. The CDR3 is 14 amino acids. The germline CDR1 and CDR2 sequences are MDHEN and SYDVKM. V was cut by 3 bases and J by 7 bases, with 12 bases left in between. CDR3 amino acids: CASSFVQFGEKLFF. The DNA of the CDR3 is TGTGCCAGCAGTTTCGTACAGTTTGGTGAAAAACTGTTTTTT.

The chain recombines TRBV18 with TRBJ1-2; possibly TRBD1 for D (5 bases). This CDR3 is 16 amino acids long. Germline assignment: CDR1 KGHSH and CDR2 LQKENI. V lost 2 bases and J lost 4, with 17 bases in between. CDR3 sequence reads: CASSPTGGDLFYGYTF. DNA of the CDR3: TGTGCCAGCTCACCAACAGGTGGTGACCTCTTCTATGGCTACACCTTC.

This chain connects TRBV24-1 to TRBJ2-1; TRBD2 agrees at 11 bases. Germline-derived CDR1 and CDR2 are KGHDR and SFDVKD. The CDR3 loop spans 16 amino acids. Trimming removed 1 base from V and 6 bases from J; junction bases left unmatched: 4. This chain's CDR3 is CATSDFPTSGSNEQFF. The DNA of the CDR3 is TGTGCCACCAGTGATTTTCCTACTAGCGGGAGCAATGAGCAGTTCTTC.

The V call is TRBV3-1 (or the pseudogene TRBV3-2), the J call TRBJ1-5, with a tentative D call TRBD1 (6 bases). V lost 4 bases and J lost 2, with 15 bases in between. The germline CDR1 and CDR2 sequences are LGHDT and YNNKEL (reference sequence). The CDR3 is made up of 16 amino acids. CDR3 DNA: TGTGCCAGCAGCCCCGGAAGGGGGGTTTGCAATCAGCCCCAGCATTTT. Translation: CASSPGRGVCNQPQHF.

CDR3 protein: CASSKWAGETQYF. The CDR3 DNA is TGTGCCAGCAGTAAGTGGGCCGGAGAGACCCAGTACTTC. The genes are TRBV27 and TRBJ2-5, with unresolved D. Looked up from germline, CDR1 is MNHEY and CDR2 is SMNVEV (reference sequence). CDR3 size: 13 residues. Between the trimmed V and J ends, which lost 5 bases and 4 bases, there was a span of 11 bases.

Written as DNA, the CDR3 is TGTGCCAGCAGATCCCCCGCTGGGTACACTGAAGCTTTCTTT. Translated, it gives CASRSPAGYTEAFF. The V and J genes are TRBV6-6 and TRBJ1-1; no firm D call. The CDR3 is made up of 14 amino acids. From germline, CDR1 is MNHNY and CDR2 SVGAGI (reference sequence). V lost 6 bases to trimming and J lost 3 bases, with 14 bases between them.

The chain joins TRBV7-8 to TRBJ1-6; tentatively, D is TRBD1 (6 bases). CDR1 is SGHVS and CDR2 is FQNEAQ in the germline V gene. V was shortened by 4 bases and J by 5 bases, with 15 bases between the two germline ends. This CDR3 is built from 16 residues. The CDR3 nucleotides are TGTGCCAGCAGCTCTTTCCCGGGACATCATAATTCACCCCTCCACTTT. Translating it yields CASSSFPGHHNSPLHF.

This sequence joins TRBV25-1 and TRBJ2-7; D is perhaps TRBD1 (6 bases). The length of the CDR3 is 14 residues. V shed 1 base and J shed 3 bases, with 10 bases lying between them. Germline CDR1 MGHDK, CDR2 SYGVNS. In DNA, the CDR3 is TGTGCCAGCAGTGAATTCGGACAGCTCTACGAGCAGTACTTC. This translates into CASSEFGQLYEQYF.

The chain joins TRBV5-6 to TRBJ1-2, with D possibly being TRBD1 (6 bases). This CDR3 has 15 residues. The V and J ends lost 4 bases and 8 bases respectively, with 21 bases between them. Germline values: CDR1 SGHDT, CDR2 YYEEEE. The CDR3 DNA reads TGTGCCAGCAGCCTCCCCCAGGGGTTCCAGCACGGCTACACCTTC. Translation gives CASSLPQGFQHGYTF.

The rearrangement links TRBV18 to TRBJ2-1, with 15 bases matching TRBD2. CDR3 length equals 17 residues. The junction had 2 bases not matched to a gene; V was cut back by 2 bases and J by 3 bases. CDR1 is KGHSH and CDR2 is LQKENI in the germline V gene. The DNA of the CDR3 is TGTGCCAGCTCACCAGGGACTAGCGGGGGGCACTACAATGAGCAGTTCTTC. This gives the protein CASSPGTSGGHYNEQFF. Filled out from reference TRBV18 and TRBJ2-1, the complete variable domain reads NAGVMQNPRHLVRRRGQEARLRCSPMKGHSHVYWYRQLPEEGLKFMVYLQKENIIDESGMPKERFSAEFPKEGPSILRIQQVVRGDSAAYFCASSPGTSGGHYNEQFFGPGTRLTVL.

The chain recombines TRBV9 with TRBJ1-6; D possibly corresponds to TRBD1 (5 bases). The germline V and J ends were trimmed by 5 bases and 7 bases, with 10 bases remaining between them. The CDR3 loop spans 13 amino acids. Germline-derived CDR1 and CDR2 are SGDLS and YYNGEE. The DNA of the CDR3 is TGTGCCAGCAGTGACGACAGCAATTCACCCCTCCACTTT. Its translation: CASSDDSNSPLHF. The whole variable domain, remainder taken from reference TRBV9 and TRBJ1-6, is DSGVTQTPKHLITATGQRVTLRCSPRSGDLSVYWYQQSLDQGLQFLIQYYNGEERAKGNILERFSAQQFPDLHSELNLSSLELGDSALYFCASSDDSNSPLHFGNGTRLTVT.

This clone was observed a single time. The chain recombines TRBV18 with TRBJ2-1; the D is unclear. Looked up from germline, CDR1 is KGHSH and CDR2 is LQKENI. V lost 2 bases and J lost 6, with 11 bases in between. This CDR3 is built from 14 residues. CDR3 in amino acids: CASSPSRVGNEQFF. Written as DNA, the CDR3 is TGTGCCAGCTCACCATCTAGAGTTGGCAATGAGCAGTTCTTC.

The CDR3 is CASSQAGMTGGWGSSYEQYF. CDR3 sequence (DNA): TGTGCCAGCAGCCAAGCGGGGATGACAGGGGGCTGGGGGAGCTCCTACGAGCAGTACTTC. This sequence joins TRBV4-2 and TRBJ2-7; 10 bases map to TRBD1. V gave up 1 base and J gave up 0 bases; unmatched junction bases: 15. Germline-derived CDR1 and CDR2 are LGHNA and YNFKEQ. This CDR3 is 20 amino acids long.

The chain has TRBV19 and TRBJ2-1, with a weak D call TRBD2 (6 bases). The V gene's germline CDR1 is LNHDA and CDR2 SQIVND (reference sequence). The length of the CDR3 is 15 residues. Trimming cost V 4 bases and J 8 bases, with 18 bases left between them. Here the CDR3 DNA reads TGTGCCAGTAGTACCCAACACGGACTACCGCATGAGCAGTTCTTC. Translating gives CASSTQHGLPHEQFF.

The genes are TRBV28 and TRBJ2-7, with D perhaps given as TRBD1 or TRBD2 (5 bases each). This CDR3 comprises 16 residues. The V gene lost 6 bases and the J gene lost 0 bases, with 18 bases spanning the gap. From germline, CDR1 is MDHEN and CDR2 SYDVKM. Written as DNA, the CDR3 is TGTGCCAGCAGACCTGGGGCAGGGAGAAACTCCTACGAGCAGTACTTC. It translates to CASRPGAGRNSYEQYF.

The rearrangement uses TRBV5-4 and TRBJ1-1, with 8 positions matching TRBD1. Losses at the gene ends were 0 bases for V and 5 bases for J; bases not matched to a gene: 6. The V gene's germline CDR1 is SGHNT and CDR2 YYREEE (reference sequence). The CDR3 spans 15 residues. CDR3 sequence: CASSLVGTGVTEAFF. The CDR3 nucleotides are TGTGCCAGCAGCTTGGTAGGGACAGGTGTTACTGAAGCTTTCTTT.

The genes are TRBV7-6 and TRBJ1-3, with a possible D match to TRBD1 (6 bases). CDR1 and CDR2 (germline): SGHVS, FNYEAQ. The V and J ends lost 5 bases and 1 base respectively, with 6 bases between them. The CDR3 extends over 13 amino acids. The CDR3 is CASSQGSGNTIYF. CDR3 in DNA: TGTGCCAGCAGCCAGGGGTCTGGAAACACCATATATTTT. The full variable domain, completed using reference TRBV7-6 and TRBJ1-3, is GAGVSQSPRYKVTKRGQDVALRCDPISGHVSLYWYRQALGQGPEFLTYFNYEAQQDKSGLPNDRFSAERPEGSISTLTIQRTEQRDSAMYRCASSQGSGNTIYFGEGSWLTVV.